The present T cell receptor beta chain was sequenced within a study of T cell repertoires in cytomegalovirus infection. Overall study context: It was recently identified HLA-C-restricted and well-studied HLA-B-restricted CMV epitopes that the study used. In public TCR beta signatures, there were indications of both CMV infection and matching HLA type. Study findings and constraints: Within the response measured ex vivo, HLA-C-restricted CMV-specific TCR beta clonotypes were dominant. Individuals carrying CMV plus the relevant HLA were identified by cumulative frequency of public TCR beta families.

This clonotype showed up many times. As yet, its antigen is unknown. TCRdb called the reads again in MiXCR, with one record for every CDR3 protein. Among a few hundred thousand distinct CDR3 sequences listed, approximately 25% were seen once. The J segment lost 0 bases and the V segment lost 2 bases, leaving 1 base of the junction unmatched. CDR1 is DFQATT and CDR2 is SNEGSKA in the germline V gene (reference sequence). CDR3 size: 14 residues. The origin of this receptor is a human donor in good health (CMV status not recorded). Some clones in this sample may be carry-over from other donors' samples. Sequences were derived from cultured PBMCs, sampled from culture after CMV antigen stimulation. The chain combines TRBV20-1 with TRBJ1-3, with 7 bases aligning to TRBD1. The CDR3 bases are TGCAGTGCTAGACAGGGGGGCTCTGGAAACACCATATATTTT. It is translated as CSARQGGSGNTIYF.